This TCR beta chain was sequenced for a study of response to subunit inactivated influenza vaccine. Whole-study results and caveats: Authors suggested that a seasonal influenza vaccination recruits few new T cells each time.

The V gene lost 2 bases and the J gene lost 6 bases, with 8 bases spanning the gap. The CDR3 is 14 amino acids. CDR1 is LNHNV, CDR2 YYDKDF, per germline (reference sequence). TCRdb processed the RT-PCR reads anew with MiXCR; each CDR3 protein has one entry. The profile covers about 160,000 distinct CDR3 sequences, with around 10% appearing a single time and around 40% taken by the ten largest. The sample holds many counts of this clonotype. The antigen remains undetermined. The sequence derives from a man between 50 and 75 years old who received an inactivated influenza vaccine. The rearrangement uses TRBV15 and TRBJ1-6; the D gene is possibly TRBD1 (6 bases). The specimen was CD8+ T cells sorted from PBMCs, collected 23 to 25 months after vaccination. In nucleotides, the CDR3 is TGTGCCACCAGCAGAACAGGGAGTAATTCACCCCTCCACTTT. Translated, it gives CATSRTGSNSPLHF.